The entry below describes one T cell receptor beta chain. Participant-reported clinical history was the basis for cohort assignment. This specimen comes from a study of blood T cell repertoires in COVID-19. Study in general: Donors in the United States, Italy and Spain gave samples during acute or convalescent COVID-19.

Measured with immunoSEQ multiplex PCR; TCRdb has only the in-frame clones, and not every one. Altogether some 170,000 clones are present, about 90% being singletons, with the ten largest covering 1% to 1.5%. Germline CDR1 is SGHNT and CDR2 is YYREEE (reference sequence). The CDR3 is made up of 14 amino acids. V was pared by 4 bases and J by 7 bases, with 6 bases of the junction left unmatched. V is TRBV5-4 and J is TRBJ1-1; 11 bases match TRBD1. Input material: PBMCs or T cells enriched from blood (not recorded which). The sequence came from a human donor with acute COVID-19. The donor label of this sample is uncertain. In DNA, the CDR3 is TGTGCCAGCAGCCGACCGGGACAGGGGGGTGAAGCTTTCTTT. It codes for CASSRPGQGGEAFF.